The 3 T cell receptor beta chains in this list originate from one sample, sequenced in a study of human T cells and chemical hapten exposure. From the RACE reads, TCRdb called clonotypes with MiXCR, one entry per CDR3 protein. Found here are about 110,000 distinct CDR3 sequences, more than 7% of them singletons; the top ten hold over 3%. The time point was: patch test 2, 6 weeks after DPC sensitization. This sample's treatment: therapeutic diphenylcyclopropenone sensitization with weekly scalp DPC. The sample consisted of whole blood, taken in connection with sensitization to the hapten diphenylcyclopropenone (DPC). Receptors originate from a woman between 35 and 50 years old with alopecia areata. Some clones in this sample may be carry-over from other donors' samples.

This clonotype was counted ten times or more. J is TRBJ2-7 and V is TRBV29-1, with TRBD1 matching 7 bases. This CDR3 has 13 amino acids. V trimming: 6 bases; J trimming: 3 bases; junction bases outside the gene matches: 8. Germline CDR1 is SQVTM and CDR2 is ANQGSEA. The CDR3 region has the DNA TGCAGCGTCCTTTTGACAGGGATCTACGAGCAGTACTTC. This encodes CSVLLTGIYEQYF.

The rearrangement links TRBV7-2 to TRBJ1-2; D not certain. V shed 3 bases and J shed 0 bases, with 11 bases lying between them. Germline V gene sequence: CDR1 SGHTA, CDR2 FQGNSA. The CDR3 contains 15 residues. The CDR3 DNA reads as TGTGCCAGCAGCTTCGACGCGACCTCTAACTATGGCTACACCTTC. Its protein is CASSFDATSNYGYTF.

The V and J genes are TRBV10-3 and TRBJ2-5, with TRBD1 as a possible D gene (5 bases). Germline lookup yields CDR1 ENHRY and CDR2 SYGVKD. V was trimmed by 6 bases and J by 5 bases, leaving 13 bases between them. This CDR3 has 13 residues. CDR3 DNA sequence: TGTGCCATCAGCGCAGGGCTTCGGGAGACCCAGTACTTC. This codes for CAISAGLRETQYF.